The T cell receptor beta chain under discussion was sequenced for a study of blood T cell repertoires in COVID-19. Study-level information: Sites in the United States, Italy and Spain provided acute and convalescent COVID-19 samples.

Germline V gene lookup returns CDR1 LNHDA and CDR2 SQIVND (reference sequence). V was shortened by 1 base and J by 4 bases, with 5 bases between the two germline ends. The CDR3 has 14 residues. Sequencing used immunoSEQ multiplex PCR; TCRdb keeps in-frame clones, though not all of them. The table includes roughly 400,000 clones, approximately 93% detected once. Self-reported history from a screening survey and questionnaire set each donor's cohort. The chain carries TRBV19 and TRBJ1-6; D is uncertain. Specimen: PBMCs or T cells enriched from blood (not recorded which). This receptor was identified in a woman between 35 and 50 years old who had been exposed to COVID-19. CDR3 loop: CASSIGGYNSPLHF. CDR3 DNA sequence: TGTGCCAGTAGTATAGGCGGGTATAATTCACCCCTCCACTTT. The whole variable domain, filled in from reference TRBV19 and TRBJ1-6, reads DGGITQSPKYLFRKEGQNVTLSCEQNLNHDAMYWYRQDPGQGLRLIYYSQIVNDFQKGDIAEGYSVSREKKESFPLTVTSAQKNPTAFYLCASSIGGYNSPLHFGNGTRLTVT.